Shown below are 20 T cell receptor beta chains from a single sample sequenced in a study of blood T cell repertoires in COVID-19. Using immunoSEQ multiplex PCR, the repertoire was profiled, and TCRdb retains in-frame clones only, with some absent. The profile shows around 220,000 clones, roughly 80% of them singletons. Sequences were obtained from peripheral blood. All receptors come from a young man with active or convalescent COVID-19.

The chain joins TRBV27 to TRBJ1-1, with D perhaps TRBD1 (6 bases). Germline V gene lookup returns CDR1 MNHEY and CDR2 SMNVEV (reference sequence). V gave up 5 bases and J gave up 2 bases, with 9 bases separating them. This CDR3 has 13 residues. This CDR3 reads CASSTQGNTEAFF. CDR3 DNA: TGTGCCAGCAGTACACAGGGAAACACTGAAGCTTTCTTT.

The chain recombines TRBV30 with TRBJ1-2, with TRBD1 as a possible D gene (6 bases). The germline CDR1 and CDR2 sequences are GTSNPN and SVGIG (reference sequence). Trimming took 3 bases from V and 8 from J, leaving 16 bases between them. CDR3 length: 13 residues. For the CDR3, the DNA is TGTGCCTGGAGCCCAGACAGGATCCAGGGCTACACCTTC. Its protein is CAWSPDRIQGYTF.

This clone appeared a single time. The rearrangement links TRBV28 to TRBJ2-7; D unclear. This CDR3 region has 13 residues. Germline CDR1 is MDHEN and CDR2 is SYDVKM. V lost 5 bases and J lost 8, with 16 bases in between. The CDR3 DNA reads TGTGCCAGCAGTCCCCCCAGTTTCGCCCAGCAGTACTTC. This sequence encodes CASSPPSFAQQYF.

CDR3 region: CASSPNRREAAEAFF. CDR3 bases: TGTGCCAGCAGCCCCAATCGAAGGGAGGCGGCTGAAGCTTTCTTT. The chain combines TRBV7-9 with TRBJ1-1; unclear D gene. Trimming removed 5 bases from V and 6 bases from J, with 19 bases in between. CDR1 is SEHNR, CDR2 FQNEAQ, per germline (reference sequence). The CDR3 totals 15 residues.

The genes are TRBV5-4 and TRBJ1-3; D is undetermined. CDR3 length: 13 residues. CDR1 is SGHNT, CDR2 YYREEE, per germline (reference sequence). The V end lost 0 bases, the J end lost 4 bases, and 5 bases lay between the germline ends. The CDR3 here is CASSLGGGNTIYF. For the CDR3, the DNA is TGTGCCAGCAGCTTGGGAGGGGGAAACACCATATATTTT. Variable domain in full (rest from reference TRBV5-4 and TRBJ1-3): ETGVTQSPTHLIKTRGQQVTLRCSSQSGHNTVSWYQQALGQGPQFIFQYYREEENGRGNFPPRFSGLQFPNYSSELNVNALELDDSALYLCASSLGGGNTIYFGEGSWLTVV.

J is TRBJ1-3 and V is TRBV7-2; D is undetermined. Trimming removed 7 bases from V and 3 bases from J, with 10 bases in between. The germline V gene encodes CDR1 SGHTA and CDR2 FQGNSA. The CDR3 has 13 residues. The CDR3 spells CASTPVFGNTIYF. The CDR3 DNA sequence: TGTGCCAGCACCCCCGTTTTTGGAAACACCATATATTTT.

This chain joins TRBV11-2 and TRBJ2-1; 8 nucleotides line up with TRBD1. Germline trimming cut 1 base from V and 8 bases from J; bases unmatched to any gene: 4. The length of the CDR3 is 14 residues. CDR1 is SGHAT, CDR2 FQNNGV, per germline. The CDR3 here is CASSLGTGWHEQFF. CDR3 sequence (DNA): TGTGCCAGCAGCTTAGGGACAGGGTGGCATGAGCAGTTCTTC.

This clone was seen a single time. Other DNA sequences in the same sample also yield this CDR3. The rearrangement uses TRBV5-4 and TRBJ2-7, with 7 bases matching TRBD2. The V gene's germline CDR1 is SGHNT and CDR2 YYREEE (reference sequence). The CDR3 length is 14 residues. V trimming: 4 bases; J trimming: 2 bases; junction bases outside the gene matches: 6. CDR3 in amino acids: CASSLGGQPYEQYF. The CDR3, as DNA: TGTGCCAGCAGCCTGGGAGGGCAGCCCTACGAGCAGTACTTC.

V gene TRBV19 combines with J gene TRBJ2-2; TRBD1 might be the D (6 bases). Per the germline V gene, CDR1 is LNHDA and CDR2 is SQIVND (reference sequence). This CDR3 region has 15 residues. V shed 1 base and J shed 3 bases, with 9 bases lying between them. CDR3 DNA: TGTGCCAGTAGTATAGGCGACAGGTACACCGGGGAGCTGTTTTTT. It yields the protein CASSIGDRYTGELFF.

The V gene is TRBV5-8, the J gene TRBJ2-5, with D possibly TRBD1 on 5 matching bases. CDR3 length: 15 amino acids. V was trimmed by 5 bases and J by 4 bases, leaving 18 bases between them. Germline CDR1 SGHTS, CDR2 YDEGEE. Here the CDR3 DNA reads TGTGCCAGCAGTCCCGGGTCCAGGGATTTAGAGACCCAGTACTTC. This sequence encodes CASSPGSRDLETQYF.

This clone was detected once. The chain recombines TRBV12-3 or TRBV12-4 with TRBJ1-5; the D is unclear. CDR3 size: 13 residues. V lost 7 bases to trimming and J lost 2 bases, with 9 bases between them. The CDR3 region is CASNVGGNQPQHF. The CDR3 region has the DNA TGTGCCAGCAACGTGGGAGGCAATCAGCCCCAGCATTTT.

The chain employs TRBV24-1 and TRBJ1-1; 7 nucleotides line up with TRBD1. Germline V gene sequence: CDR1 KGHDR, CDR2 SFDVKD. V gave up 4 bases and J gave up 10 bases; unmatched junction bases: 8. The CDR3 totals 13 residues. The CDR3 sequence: CATSDSGQVGAFF. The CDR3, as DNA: TGTGCCACCAGTGACTCCGGACAGGTTGGAGCTTTCTTT.

CDR3 protein: CASSLDLSDRGYEQYF. DNA of the CDR3: TGTGCCAGCAGCTTAGATCTGTCGGACAGGGGCTACGAGCAGTACTTC. The J gene is TRBJ2-7, the V gene TRBV7-9; 9 bases are shared with TRBD1. Germline assignment: CDR1 SEHNR and CDR2 FQNEAQ (reference sequence). The V segment lost 1 base and the J segment 3 bases; nucleotides outside the gene matches: 7. The CDR3 spans 16 residues.

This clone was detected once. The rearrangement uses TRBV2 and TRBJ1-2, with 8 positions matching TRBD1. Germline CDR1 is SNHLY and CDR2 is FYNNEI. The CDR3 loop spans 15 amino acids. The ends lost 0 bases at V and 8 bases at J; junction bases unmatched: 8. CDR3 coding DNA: TGTGCCAGCAGTGAAGCGAATCAGGGGGCGCGAGGCTACACCTTC. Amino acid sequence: CASSEANQGARGYTF.

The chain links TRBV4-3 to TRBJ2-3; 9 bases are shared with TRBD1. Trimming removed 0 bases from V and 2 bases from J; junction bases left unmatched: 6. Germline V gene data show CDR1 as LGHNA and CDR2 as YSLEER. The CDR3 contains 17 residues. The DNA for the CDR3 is TGCGCCAGCAGCCAAGACCGACAGGGGGGAATCACAGATACGCAGTATTTT. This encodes CASSQDRQGGITDTQYF.

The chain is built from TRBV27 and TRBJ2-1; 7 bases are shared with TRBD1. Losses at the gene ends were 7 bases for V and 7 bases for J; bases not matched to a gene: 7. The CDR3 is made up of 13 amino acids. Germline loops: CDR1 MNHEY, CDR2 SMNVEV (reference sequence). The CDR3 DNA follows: TGTGCCAGCACCCTAACAGGGGCTAATGAGCAGTTCTTC. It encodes CASTLTGANEQFF.

The CDR3 sequence is CAWSTGTFGNTIYF. In DNA form, the CDR3 reads TGTGCCTGGAGCACAGGGACCTTCGGAAACACCATATATTTT. The chain recombines TRBV30 with TRBJ1-3; a weak D match, TRBD1 (6 bases). The CDR3 is made up of 14 amino acids. The germline V gene encodes CDR1 GTSNPN and CDR2 SVGIG (reference sequence). V was clipped by 3 bases and J by 4 bases, with 13 bases between them. The full variable domain, with the rest looked up from reference TRBV30 and TRBJ1-3, is SQTIHQWPATLVQPVGSPLSLECTVEGTSNPNLYWYRQAAGRGLQLLFYSVGIGQISSEVPQNLSASRPQDRQFILSSKKLLLSDSGFYLCAWSTGTFGNTIYFGEGSWLTVV.

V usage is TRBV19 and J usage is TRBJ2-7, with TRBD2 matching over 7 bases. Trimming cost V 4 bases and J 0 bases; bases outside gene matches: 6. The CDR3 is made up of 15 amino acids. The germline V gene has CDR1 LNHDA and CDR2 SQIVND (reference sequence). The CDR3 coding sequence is TGTGCCAGTAGTACCCTAGCGGCAAGCTCCTACGAGCAGTACTTC. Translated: CASSTLAASSYEQYF.

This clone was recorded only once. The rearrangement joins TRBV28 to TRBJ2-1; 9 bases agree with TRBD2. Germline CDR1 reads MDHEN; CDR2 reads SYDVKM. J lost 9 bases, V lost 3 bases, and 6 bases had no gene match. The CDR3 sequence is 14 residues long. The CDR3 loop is CASSFRGRGGEQFF. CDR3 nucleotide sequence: TGTGCCAGCAGTTTTCGCGGGAGGGGGGGTGAGCAGTTCTTC. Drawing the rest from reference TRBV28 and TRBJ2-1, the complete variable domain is DVKVTQSSRYLVKRTGEKVFLECVQDMDHENMFWYRQDPGLGLRLIYFSYDVKMKEKGDIPEGYSVSREKKERFSLILESASTNQTSMYLCASSFRGRGGEQFFGPGTRLTVL.

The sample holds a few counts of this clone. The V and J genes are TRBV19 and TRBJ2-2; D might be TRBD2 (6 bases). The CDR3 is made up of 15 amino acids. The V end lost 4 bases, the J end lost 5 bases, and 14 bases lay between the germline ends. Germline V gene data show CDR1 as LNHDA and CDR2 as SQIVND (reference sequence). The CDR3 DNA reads TGTGCCAGTAGTAATGGACTACAGTTTACCGGGGAGCTGTTTTTT. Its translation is CASSNGLQFTGELFF.